The rows below give T cell receptor beta chains drawn from one sample of a study of T-cell memory formation after mild COVID-19. One entry per CDR3 protein results from TCRdb running MiXCR on the 5' RACE reads. The sample yields 150,000 to 200,000 distinct CDR3 sequences, roughly a third seen once. The sequenced sample consisted of PBMCs or a T cell subset sorted from them (not recorded which). The receptors stem from an adult woman who had mild COVID-19 (a few samples of this study predate the infection). Cell type and time point are not known. Both conserved end residues are part of each CDR3. Each record gives: V gene, clone size, J gene, D gene, CDR3 DNA, CDR3 protein. The D gene is left open where the match is weak. Size tells how often a clone was seen (once, few, many) or the class of an expanded clone, and some rows leave it out.

TRBV7-2	.	TRBJ2-3	.	TGTGCCAGCAGCTCCCTACCGGGAAACCTAGATACGCAGTATTTT	CASSSLPGNLDTQYF
TRBV2	.	TRBJ2-7	.	TGTGCCAGCAGTGAAGGTCGCTACGAGCAGTACTTC	CASSEGRYEQYF
TRBV20-1	few	TRBJ1-2	.	TGCAGTGCTGCTTGGGAGGGTCCCAACTATGGCTACACCTTC	CSAAWEGPNYGYTF
TRBV3-1	.	TRBJ2-3	.	TGTGCCAGCAGCTTCAAGGGAGGCACAGATACGCAGTATTTT	CASSFKGGTDTQYF
TRBV29-1	.	TRBJ1-2	.	TGCAGCGTTGCTGGGAGCGATGGCTACACCTTC	CSVAGSDGYTF
TRBV9	.	TRBJ1-2	.	TGTGCCAGCAGCCCGGAAGACGGGGGGTATGGCTACACCTTC	CASSPEDGGYGYTF
TRBV24-1	.	TRBJ2-5	.	TGTGCCACCAGTGATTTAGCAGGAACCCAAGAGACCCAGTACTTC	CATSDLAGTQETQYF
TRBV7-2	few	TRBJ2-3	.	TGTGCCAGCAGTCCCACTGGAGGGAAAGGCACAGATACGCAGTATTTT	CASSPTGGKGTDTQYF
TRBV7-9	.	TRBJ2-3	.	TGTGCCAGCAGCTTTTCAGATACGCAGTATTTT	CASSFSDTQYF
TRBV12-3/TRBV12-4	few	TRBJ1-2	.	TGTGCCAGCAGTTTCGGACAGATCTATGGCTACACCTTC	CASSFGQIYGYTF
TRBV7-3	.	TRBJ2-1	.	TGTGCCAGCAGCTTAAACCCCGTGAAGTACAATGAGCAGTTCTTC	CASSLNPVKYNEQFF
TRBV5-1	few	TRBJ2-2	.	TGCGCCAGCAGCCTATTAAACACCGGGGAGCTGTTTTTT	CASSLLNTGELFF
TRBV6-5	few	TRBJ2-2	.	TGTGCCACCTCACCAGGCAGGACCAACACCGGGGAGCTGTTTTTT	CATSPGRTNTGELFF
TRBV12-3/TRBV12-4	.	TRBJ1-4	.	TGTGCCAGCAGGTTCGGGGGGGGTAGTGAAAAACTGTTTTTT	CASRFGGGSEKLFF
TRBV15	few	TRBJ2-1	.	TGTGCCACCAGCAGATCCTACTCCTACAATGAGCAGTTCTTC	CATSRSYSYNEQFF
TRBV18	.	TRBJ1-1	.	TGTGCCAGCTCACCAGCGGGACGGAGGGACACTGAAGCTTTCTTT	CASSPAGRRDTEAFF
TRBV5-6	many	TRBJ2-1	.	TGTGCCAGCAGCCCTGTAGGGGCCTACAATGAGCAGTTCTTC	CASSPVGAYNEQFF
TRBV20-1	few	TRBJ2-7	.	TGCAGTGCTAGAGATGGGGGCGGGACGGAGGCCTACGAGCAGTACTTC	CSARDGGGTEAYEQYF
TRBV12-3/TRBV12-4	.	TRBJ2-3	.	TGTGCCAGCAGTTTGCAGGGGCTCGGGAACACAGATACGCAGTATTTT	CASSLQGLGNTDTQYF
TRBV5-1	.	TRBJ2-7	.	TGCGCCAGCGGCCCCTCCGCCTCAGGGGACTACGAGCAGTACTTC	CASGPSASGDYEQYF
TRBV5-1	few	TRBJ2-3	TRBD2	TGCGCCAGCAGCTTGGGGACCGGGACTACCACAGATACGCAGTATTTT	CASSLGTGTTTDTQYF
TRBV2	few	TRBJ2-5	.	TGTGCCAGCAGCCGCGTCCAGGGTCTAAGACGGGGGCAAGAGACCCAGTACTTC	CASSRVQGLRRGQETQYF
TRBV12-3/TRBV12-4	few	TRBJ2-1	.	TGTTCGACAGGCGAAAACGGCAATGAGCAGTTCTTC	CSTGENGNEQFF
TRBV5-6	.	TRBJ1-6	.	TGTGCCAGCAGCAAGAGGACAGCCCAGAGCTCCTATAATTCACCCCTCCACTTT	CASSKRTAQSSYNSPLHF
TRBV6-2/TRBV6-3	.	TRBJ1-1	.	TGTGCCAGCAGTTACCGGAACACTGAAGCTTTCTTT	CASSYRNTEAFF
TRBV20-1	.	TRBJ2-1	.	TGCAGTGCTAGTCAGGGGTACAATGAGCAGTTCTTC	CSASQGYNEQFF
TRBV18	many	TRBJ1-2	.	TGTGCCAGCTCACCACGGCAGCGGTATGGCTACACCTTC	CASSPRQRYGYTF
TRBV9	.	TRBJ2-3	.	TGTGCCAGCAGCGCGGGGGGCGGGCGGTTCACAGATACGCAGTATTTT	CASSAGGGRFTDTQYF
TRBV30	.	TRBJ2-2	.	TGTGCCTGGAGTGTACTTGAGAACGGGGAGCTGTTTTTT	CAWSVLENGELFF
TRBV9	.	TRBJ2-2	TRBD2	TGTGCCAGCAGAAGCGGGGGGGCATCAACCGGGGAGCTGTTTTTT	CASRSGGASTGELFF
TRBV20-1	few	TRBJ2-1	.	TGCAGTGCTGGGCGAGGGGGAAGCTCCTACAATGAGCAGTTCTTC	CSAGRGGSSYNEQFF
TRBV6-5	few	TRBJ2-3	.	TGTGCCAGCAGTTACTCTACTACGCAGTATTTT	CASSYSTTQYF
TRBV29-1	.	TRBJ2-5	.	TGCAGCGTTGAAGATCTTGGGCAGGAAGAGACCCAGTACTTC	CSVEDLGQEETQYF
TRBV7-2	.	TRBJ1-2	TRBD1	TGTGCCAGCAGCTTGGGGACAGCCTATGGCTACACCTTC	CASSLGTAYGYTF
TRBV29-1	.	TRBJ1-2	TRBD1	TGCAGCGCGGACACCGGGACAGGGTATGGCTACACCTTC	CSADTGTGYGYTF
TRBV5-1	.	TRBJ1-1	.	TGCGCCAGCAGCTTTCAGCCACAAGAGGCGGGTGCTGAAGCTTTCTTT	CASSFQPQEAGAEAFF
TRBV27	few	TRBJ2-7	TRBD2	TGTGCCAGCAGACCAGCGGGAGGGCTCTTCGGGCAGTACTTC	CASRPAGGLFGQYF
TRBV24-1	.	TRBJ1-1	TRBD1	TGTGCCACCAGAAGACAGGGGCTCGGTGAAGCTTTCTTT	CATRRQGLGEAFF
TRBV7-9	.	TRBJ1-2	.	TGTGCCAGCAGCCCGCCGGGACAAGGGGCGACGGGGGGCTACACCTTC	CASSPPGQGATGGYTF
TRBV9	.	TRBJ1-5	TRBD1	TGTGCCAGCATCCGGAGGACAGGGGTTAATGAGCCCCAGCATTTT	CASIRRTGVNEPQHF
TRBV20-1	.	TRBJ2-7	TRBD1	TGCAGTGCTTCGGGACAGTTGGGATGGGAGCAGTACTTC	CSASGQLGWEQYF
TRBV29-1	.	TRBJ2-1	TRBD2	TGCAGCGTTGTATTAGCGGGGTACAATGAGCAGTTCTTC	CSVVLAGYNEQFF
TRBV6-5	few	TRBJ2-1	.	TGTGCCAGCAGCCAAGCGGGCTCCTACAATGAGCAGTTCTTC	CASSQAGSYNEQFF
TRBV20-1	.	TRBJ2-5	TRBD2	TGCAGTGCTCGGACTAGCGGGGTCGGTGCGGCCCAGTACTTC	CSARTSGVGAAQYF
TRBV5-1	few	TRBJ2-2	.	TGCGCCAGCAGCTTAGGGGACATTTCCACCGGGGAGCTGTTTTTT	CASSLGDISTGELFF
TRBV5-1	few	TRBJ2-5	TRBD2	TGCGCCAGCAGACTTAGCGGGCATCCGGGGGAGACCCAGTACTTC	CASRLSGHPGETQYF
TRBV20-1	.	TRBJ2-1	.	TGCAGTGCTACCATAGGGGGGGGCTCCTACAATGAGCAGTTCTTC	CSATIGGGSYNEQFF
TRBV5-5	.	TRBJ2-7	.	TGTGCCAGCAGCGAACCCGGGCGCCTGTACGAGCAGTACTTC	CASSEPGRLYEQYF
TRBV7-2	many	TRBJ2-1	.	TGTGCCAGCAGCTCTCCGGGCCGTAGCAAGTTCTTC	CASSSPGRSKFF
TRBV27	.	TRBJ2-5	.	TGTGCCAGCACCTCTCGCCCGGGGCAAGAGACCCAGTACTTC	CASTSRPGQETQYF
TRBV7-6	few	TRBJ1-3	.	TGTGCCAGCAGCTTAGCGGTTGGGGTGGACACCATATATTTT	CASSLAVGVDTIYF